The clone carrying this T cell receptor beta chain was found a few times. Whenever a sample was processed, at least 6.5 million PBMCs were isolated. With a J-beta primer mix and a sample-barcoded 5' primer, a second PCR ran about 7 to 11 cycles. TCRdb independently ran MiXCR on the 5' RACE reads; one entry per CDR3 protein. The table lists hundreds of thousands of distinct CDR3 sequences, 25% to 35% of them singletons. The V gene's germline CDR1 is MNHEY and CDR2 SVGEGT. The CDR3 length is 15 residues. Trimming took off 2 bases at V and 8 bases at J, with 16 bases between the two ends. The data originate from a study of blood T cells in healthy people across ages. Another study also made use of these data, one on T cells of mothers and their children. Per that study: Donation was provided by three healthy Caucasian mothers along with their six children.

The receptor was derived from a boy younger than 10 in good health. The chain links TRBV6-2 or TRBV6-3 to TRBJ2-1; unclear D gene. The sequenced sample consisted of blood. This chain's CDR3 is CASSYRLTVGDEQFF. CDR3 coding DNA: TGTGCCAGCAGTTACAGGCTAACCGTCGGCGATGAGCAGTTCTTC.